This T cell receptor beta chain appears in the sequencing data of a study of blood T cells in healthy people across ages. Findings and limits, study-wide: While age rose, TCR beta diversity per million T cells dropped in a roughly linear way. PBMC samples, being unsorted, prevented any conclusive comparison of naive and antigen-experienced cells. Diversity of TCR beta correlated strongly with naive T cell percentage.

A second about 7 to 11 cycle PCR used barcoded and J-beta primers. Each CDR3 protein gets one entry after TCRdb re-called the 5' RACE reads with MiXCR. The table includes just over 1 million distinct CDR3 sequences, under 55% detected once. A word on this clonotype: Antigen specificity is unknown.

The donors, healthy Caucasians from Russia, were aged 6 to 90. The origin of this receptor is a woman between 55 and 75 years old in good health. Sequenced material: blood.

The DNA of the CDR3 is TGTGCCAGCAGCTTGGACTCGTTGGTTCAGGGTACGCAGTATTTT. It yields the protein CASSLDSLVQGTQYF. This chain connects TRBV7-3 to TRBJ2-3, with D perhaps assigned TRBD1 or TRBD2 (5 bases each). CDR1 is SGHTA, CDR2 FQGTGA, per germline. There are 15 residues in the CDR3. The ends were cut back, 3 bases at V and 8 bases at J, with 18 bases in the middle.